The sequence of this TCR beta chain was determined in a study of blood T cell repertoires in COVID-19. Study as a whole: The study drew acute and convalescent COVID-19 samples from the United States, Italy and Spain.

This clone was observed a handful of times. Original processing methods: Cell counts per sample came from amplifying reference gene primers. Generated by immunoSEQ multiplex PCR, the TCRdb table keeps only in-frame clones and is missing some. The V and J calls and clone size are taken from that table; D and trimming were inferred from the DNA. This table has around 260,000 clones, 86% appearing once. The origin of this receptor is a man aged 40-49 years who had recovered from COVID-19. Sequencing input: peripheral blood.

CDR3 region: CASSLPGQGAVDEQFF. DNA of the CDR3: TGTGCCAGCAGCCTACCGGGACAGGGGGCGGTAGATGAGCAGTTCTTC. The rearrangement links TRBV5-6 to TRBJ2-1, with 12 bases identical to TRBD1. Trimming removed 4 bases from V and 8 bases from J; junction bases left unmatched: 10. Germline V gives CDR1 SGHDT, CDR2 YYEEEE. This CDR3 has 16 amino acids.